A single sample is the source of the 8 T cell receptor beta chains below, sequenced in a study of blood T cell repertoires in COVID-19. Assay: immunoSEQ multiplex PCR; the TCRdb copy retains only in-frame clones and omits some. The repertoire holds about 370,000 clones, with around 92% as singletons. The sequenced sample consisted of peripheral blood. These TCRs come from a woman aged 30 to 39 with COVID-19, enrolled during active disease.

The gene calls are TRBV19 and TRBJ1-3; D ambiguous. Germline CDR1 and CDR2: LNHDA and SQIVND (reference sequence). V gave up 8 bases and J gave up 8 bases, with 7 bases separating them. This CDR3 has 10 residues. This CDR3 reads CASFFDTIYF. DNA for the CDR3: TGTGCCAGTTTTTTCGACACCATATATTTT.

The V gene is TRBV11-2, the J gene TRBJ2-7; D not resolved. The germline V gene encodes CDR1 SGHAT and CDR2 FQNNGV. The CDR3 covers 11 residues. V gave up 1 base and J gave up 7 bases, with 5 bases separating them. Written as DNA, the CDR3 is TGTGCCAGCAGCTTAGCGCGGGAGCAGTACTTC. Translating it yields CASSLAREQYF.

The chain carries TRBV5-1 and TRBJ2-1; D possibly corresponds to TRBD2 (7 bases). Germline CDR1 is SGHRS and CDR2 is YFSETQ. The V and J ends lost 4 bases and 2 bases respectively, with 16 bases between them. The CDR3 is made up of 16 amino acids. This CDR3 is CASSLEGGGPYNEQFF. Here the CDR3 DNA reads TGCGCCAGCAGCCTGGAGGGGGGGGGCCCCTACAATGAGCAGTTCTTC.

CDR3 loop: CASSEYGTVYEQYF. The CDR3 DNA follows: TGTGCCAGCAGTGAATATGGGACAGTCTACGAGCAGTACTTC. The chain links TRBV25-1 to TRBJ2-7; 7 bases match TRBD1. This CDR3 spans 14 amino acids. The J segment lost 3 bases and the V segment lost 0 bases, leaving 2 bases of the junction unmatched. CDR1 is MGHDK, CDR2 SYGVNS, per germline.

The CDR3 here is CASSFSRGQGNNEKLFF. The CDR3 nucleotides are TGTGCCAGCAGCTTTTCCCGAGGACAGGGGAATAATGAAAAACTGTTTTTT. J is TRBJ1-4 and V is TRBV11-2; TRBD1 matches at 9 bases. The CDR3 length is 17 residues. CDR1 SGHAT and CDR2 FQNNGV come from the germline V gene. V lost 3 bases, J lost 4 bases, and 9 bases stayed unmatched. Full variable domain (outside the CDR3, taken from reference TRBV11-2 and TRBJ1-4): EAGVAQSPRYKIIEKRQSVAFWCNPISGHATLYWYQQILGQGPKLLIQFQNNGVVDDSQLPKDRFSAERLKGVDSTLKIQPAKLEDSAVYLCASSFSRGQGNNEKLFFGSGTQLSVL.

The gene calls are TRBV19 and TRBJ2-5; 8 positions match TRBD1. With 6 bases clipped from V and 3 bases from J, the junction kept 9 bases outside the gene matches. Germline CDR1 LNHDA, CDR2 SQIVND (reference sequence). The CDR3 runs to 15 residues. For the CDR3, the DNA is TGTGCCAGTAGACCCTCGGGGACAGGTAAAGAGACCCAGTACTTC. Residues: CASRPSGTGKETQYF.

The rearrangement links TRBV5-5 to TRBJ2-7, with 7 nucleotides matching TRBD1. After removal of 4 bases from V and 1 base from J, the junction contained 11 bases not matched to a gene. The CDR3 sequence is 16 residues long. Germline V CDR1 and CDR2: SGHKS, YYEKEE (reference sequence). CDR3 DNA: TGTGCCAGCAGCACACAGGGGCTTTTTAGGTCCTACGAGCAGTACTTC. Translating it yields CASSTQGLFRSYEQYF.

The V and J genes are TRBV5-5 and TRBJ2-5; tentatively, D is TRBD1 (6 bases). CDR3 length equals 15 residues. Germline CDR1 reads SGHKS; CDR2 reads YYEKEE (reference sequence). The ends were cut back, 4 bases at V and 3 bases at J, with 16 bases in the middle. This chain's CDR3 is CASSTKGQPEETQYF. CDR3 sequence (DNA): TGTGCCAGCAGCACTAAAGGACAGCCGGAAGAGACCCAGTACTTC.